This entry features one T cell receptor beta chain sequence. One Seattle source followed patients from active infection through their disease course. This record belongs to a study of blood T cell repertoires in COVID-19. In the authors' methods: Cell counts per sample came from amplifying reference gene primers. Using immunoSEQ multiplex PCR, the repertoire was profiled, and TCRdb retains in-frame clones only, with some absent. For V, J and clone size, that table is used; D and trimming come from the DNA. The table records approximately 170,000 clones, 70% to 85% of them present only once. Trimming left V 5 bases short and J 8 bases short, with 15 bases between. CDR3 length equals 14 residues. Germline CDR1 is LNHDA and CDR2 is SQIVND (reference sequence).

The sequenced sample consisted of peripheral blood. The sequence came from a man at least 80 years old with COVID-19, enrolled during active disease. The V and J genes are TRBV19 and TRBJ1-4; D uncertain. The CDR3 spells CASSARPKEEKLFF. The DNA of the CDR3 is TGTGCCAGTAGTGCACGTCCAAAAGAGGAAAAACTGTTTTTT.